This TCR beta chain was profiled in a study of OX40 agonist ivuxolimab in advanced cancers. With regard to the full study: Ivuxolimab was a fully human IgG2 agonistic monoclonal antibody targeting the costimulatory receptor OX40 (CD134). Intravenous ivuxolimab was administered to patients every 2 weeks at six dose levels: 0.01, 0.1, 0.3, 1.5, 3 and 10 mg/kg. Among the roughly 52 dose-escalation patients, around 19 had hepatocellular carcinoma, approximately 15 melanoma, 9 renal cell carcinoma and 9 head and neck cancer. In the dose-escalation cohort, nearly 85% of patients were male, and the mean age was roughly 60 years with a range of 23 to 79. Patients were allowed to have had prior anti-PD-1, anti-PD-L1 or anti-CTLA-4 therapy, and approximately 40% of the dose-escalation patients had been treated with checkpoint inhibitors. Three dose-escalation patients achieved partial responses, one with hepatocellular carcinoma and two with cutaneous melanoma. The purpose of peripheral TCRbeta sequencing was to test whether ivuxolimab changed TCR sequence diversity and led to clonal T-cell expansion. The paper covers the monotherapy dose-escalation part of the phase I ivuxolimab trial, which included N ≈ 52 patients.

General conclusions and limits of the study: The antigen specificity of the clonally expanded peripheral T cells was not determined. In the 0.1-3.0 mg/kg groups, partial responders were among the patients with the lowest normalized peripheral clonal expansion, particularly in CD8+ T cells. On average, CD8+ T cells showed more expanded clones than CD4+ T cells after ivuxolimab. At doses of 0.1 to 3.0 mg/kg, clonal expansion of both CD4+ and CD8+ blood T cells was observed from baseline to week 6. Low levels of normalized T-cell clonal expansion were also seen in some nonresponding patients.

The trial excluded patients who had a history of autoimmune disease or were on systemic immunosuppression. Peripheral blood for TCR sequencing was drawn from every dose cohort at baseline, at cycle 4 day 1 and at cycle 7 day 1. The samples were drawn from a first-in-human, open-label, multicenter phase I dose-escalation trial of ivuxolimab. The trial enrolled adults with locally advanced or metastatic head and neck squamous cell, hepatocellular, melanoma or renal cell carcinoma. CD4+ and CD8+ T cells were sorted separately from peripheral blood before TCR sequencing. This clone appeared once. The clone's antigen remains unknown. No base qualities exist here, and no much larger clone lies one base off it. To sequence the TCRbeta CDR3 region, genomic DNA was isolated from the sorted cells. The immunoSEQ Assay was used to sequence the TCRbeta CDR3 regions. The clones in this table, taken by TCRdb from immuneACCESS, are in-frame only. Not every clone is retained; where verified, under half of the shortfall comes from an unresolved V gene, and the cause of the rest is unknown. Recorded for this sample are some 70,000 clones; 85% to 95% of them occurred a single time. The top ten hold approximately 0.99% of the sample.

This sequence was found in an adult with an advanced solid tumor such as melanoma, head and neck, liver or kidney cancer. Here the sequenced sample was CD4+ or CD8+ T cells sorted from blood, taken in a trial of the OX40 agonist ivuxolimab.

The DNA sequence is TGCAGTGCGACTCAGACTCCGGGGGAGTACTTC. The encoded protein is CSATQTPGEYF. The V gene is TRBV20-1 and the J gene is TRBJ2-7; a tentative D call is TRBD2 (6 bases match). The CDR1 and CDR2 encoded by the germline V gene (reference sequence) are DFQATT and SNEGSKA. Taken from cysteine to phenylalanine, the CDR3 has 11 residues. Only CDR3 DNA is held: 33 bases, read in frame from base 1. V is shortened by 6 bases, J by 11 bases, and the region joining them spans 17 bases.